This T cell receptor beta chain is drawn from a study of shared clonotypes between healthy human individuals. General observations from the study: With a handful of donors compared, around 5% of naive CD4 clonotypes were shared.

The table came from immunoSEQ multiplex PCR; TCRdb's copy has only in-frame clones and leaves some out. The table records about 1.5 million clones, around 97% of them present only once. Germline loops: CDR1 LNHDA, CDR2 SQIVND (reference sequence). Trimming removed 3 bases from V and 0 bases from J; junction bases left unmatched: 5. There are 16 residues in the CDR3. For this clone: Antigen unknown.

The clonotype originates from a man aged 25-40 years in good health. The chain uses TRBV19 and TRBJ2-1; the match to TRBD2 covers 7 bases. Sequencing used naive CD4+ T cells sorted from blood. Subset of the sample: CD45RA+ positively selected. The CDR3 spells CASSIPSGSSYNEQFF. CDR3 nucleotide sequence: TGTGCCAGTAGTATCCCTAGCGGAAGCTCCTACAATGAGCAGTTCTTC. The full variable domain, in which reference TRBV19 and TRBJ2-1 provide the parts outside the CDR3, is DGGITQSPKYLFRKEGQNVTLSCEQNLNHDAMYWYRQDPGQGLRLIYYSQIVNDFQKGDIAEGYSVSREKKESFPLTVTSAQKNPTAFYLCASSIPSGSSYNEQFFGPGTRLTVL.